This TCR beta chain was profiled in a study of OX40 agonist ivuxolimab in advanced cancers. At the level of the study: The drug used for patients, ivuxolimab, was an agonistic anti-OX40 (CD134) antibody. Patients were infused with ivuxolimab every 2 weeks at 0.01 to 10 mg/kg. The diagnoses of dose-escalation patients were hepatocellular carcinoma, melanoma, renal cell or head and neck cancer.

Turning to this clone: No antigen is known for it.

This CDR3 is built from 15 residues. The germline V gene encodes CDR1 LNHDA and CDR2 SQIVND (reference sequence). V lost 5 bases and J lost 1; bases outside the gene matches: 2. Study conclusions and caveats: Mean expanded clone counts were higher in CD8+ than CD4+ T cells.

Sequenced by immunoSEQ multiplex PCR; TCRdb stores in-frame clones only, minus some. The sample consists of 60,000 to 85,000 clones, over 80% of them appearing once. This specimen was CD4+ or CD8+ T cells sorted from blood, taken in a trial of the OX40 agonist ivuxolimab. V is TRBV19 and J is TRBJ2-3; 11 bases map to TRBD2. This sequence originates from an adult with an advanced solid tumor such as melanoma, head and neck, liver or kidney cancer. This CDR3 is CASSLAGGGTDTQYF. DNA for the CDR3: TGTGCCAGTAGTCTAGCGGGGGGAGGCACAGATACGCAGTATTTT.